These 8 T cell receptor beta chains originate from one sample sequenced in a study of blood T cells in healthy people across ages. The use of a sample-barcoded 5' primer and a J-beta primer mix characterized a second PCR of roughly 6 to 11 cycles. TCRdb re-called the 5' RACE reads with MiXCR, one entry per CDR3 protein. The top ten hold 10% of the sample, which has about 930,000 distinct CDR3 sequences, almost 30% seen once. This same sample was also part of a study on T cells of mothers and their children.

Material for sequencing was blood. These receptors originate from a woman aged 40 to 50 in good health.

The rearrangement joins TRBV6-1 to TRBJ1-5, with a weak D call TRBD1 (5 bases). CDR3 size: 13 residues. Trimming pared 6 bases from V and 4 bases from J, leaving 10 bases between. Germline V lookup: CDR1 MNHNS, CDR2 SASEGT. This CDR3 reads CASRVGANQPQHF. CDR3 nucleotides: TGTGCCAGCAGGGTAGGGGCTAATCAGCCCCAGCATTTT.

This clonotype was found a few times. The chain carries TRBV30 and TRBJ1-6; possibly TRBD1 for D (6 bases). This CDR3 has 15 residues. V was pared by 0 bases and J by 6 bases, with 12 bases between. Per the germline V gene, CDR1 is GTSNPN and CDR2 is SVGIG (reference sequence). CDR3 sequence: CAWSVQDSGNSPLHF. Written as DNA, the CDR3 is TGTGCCTGGAGTGTACAGGACAGCGGTAATTCACCCCTCCACTTT.

Ten or more counts support this clonotype. The V and J genes are TRBV7-3 and TRBJ2-3; no clear D gene. Germline values: CDR1 SGHTA, CDR2 FQGTGA. V lost 5 bases and J 6 bases, leaving 12 bases between the germline ends. This CDR3 is 13 amino acids long. CDR3 loop: CASSAHISDTQYF. The CDR3 region has the DNA TGTGCCAGCAGCGCCCATATCTCGGATACGCAGTATTTT.

The V call is TRBV7-2, the J call TRBJ2-3, with 7 bases lining up with TRBD2. Germline V gene lookup returns CDR1 SGHTA and CDR2 FQGNSA. The CDR3 totals 13 residues. V was pared by 8 bases and J by 4 bases, with 6 bases of the junction left unmatched. The CDR3 region has the DNA TGTGCCAGCCGGCCTAGCGGCCCAGATACGCAGTATTTT. This encodes CASRPSGPDTQYF. Complete variable domain (other parts from reference TRBV7-2 and TRBJ2-3): GAGVSQSPSNKVTEKGKDVELRCDPISGHTALYWYRQSLGQGLEFLIYFQGNSAPDKSGLPSDRFSAERTGGSVSTLTIQRTQQEDSAVYLCASRPSGPDTQYFGPGTRLTVL.

The chain uses TRBV6-2 or TRBV6-3 and TRBJ1-2; D unclear. The germline V gene encodes CDR1 MNHEY and CDR2 SVGEGT. With 4 bases removed from V and 1 base from J, the gap between germline ends came to 13 bases. There are 15 residues in the CDR3. The CDR3 DNA reads TGTGCCAGCAGTTGCGTTGGACTTAATAACTATGGCTACACCTTC. Translating gives CASSCVGLNNYGYTF.

This clonotype turned up a few times. Being one base from a much bigger clone, this may be a read error. The chain links TRBV4-1 to TRBJ2-5; 9 nucleotides match TRBD2. This CDR3 comprises 16 residues. Germline CDR1 is MGHRA and CDR2 is YSYEKL. The CDR3 reads CASSQAMAGGQGTQYF. For the CDR3, the DNA is TGCGCCAGCAGCCAAGCTATGGCGGGGGGGCAAGGGACCCAGTACTTC.

The rearrangement uses TRBV7-9 and TRBJ1-5; TRBD1 is a possible D gene (5 bases). The CDR3 consists of 16 residues. Germline V gene lookup returns CDR1 SEHNR and CDR2 FQNEAQ (reference sequence). The V and J ends lost 3 bases and 2 bases respectively, with 14 bases between them. As DNA, the CDR3 is TGTGCCAGCAGCTTTGGGTGGGGGAAGGGCAATCAGCCCCAGCATTTT. This gives the protein CASSFGWGKGNQPQHF.

The V call is TRBV5-5, the J call TRBJ1-1; possible D gene TRBD1, 6 bases. Germline V gene data show CDR1 as SGHKS and CDR2 as YYEKEE (reference sequence). This CDR3 is 16 amino acids long. V was pared by 1 base and J by 3 bases, with 16 bases between. In DNA form, the CDR3 reads TGTGCCAGCAGCTTGTTGGGGGGGGCCTCTTACACTGAAGCTTTCTTT. Translating gives CASSLLGGASYTEAFF.